The 28 T cell receptor beta chains in this list originate from one sample, sequenced in a study of identical twins. MiXCR, run by TCRdb on the 5' RACE reads, gives a single entry per CDR3 protein. The sample shows about 570,000 distinct CDR3 sequences, around a tenth of them seen only once. The same sample was also used in a study of yellow fever vaccine responses in identical twins.

What was sequenced was PBMCs. The receptors shown here come from a young woman in good health.

This chain connects TRBV7-9 to TRBJ2-3, with D perhaps matching TRBD2 (6 bases). V lost 6 bases to trimming and J lost 0 bases, with 10 bases between them. Germline CDR1 reads SEHNR; CDR2 reads FQNEAQ (reference sequence). CDR3 size: 14 residues. In DNA, the CDR3 is TGTGCCAGCAGACAAAGCGGGAGCACAGATACGCAGTATTTT. Protein: CASRQSGSTDTQYF.

The rearrangement uses TRBV2 and TRBJ2-5, with D possibly matching TRBD2 (5 bases). The V gene lost 4 bases and the J gene lost 4 bases, with 10 bases spanning the gap. There are 13 residues in the CDR3. Germline CDR1 reads SNHLY; CDR2 reads FYNNEI. The CDR3 DNA is TGTGCCAGCAGTGGGACTTTGGGAGAGACCCAGTACTTC. Translated, it gives CASSGTLGETQYF.

The rearrangement links TRBV3-1 to TRBJ2-7; weak D call: TRBD2 (6 bases). Trimming took 4 bases from V and 6 from J, leaving 22 bases between them. This CDR3 contains 16 residues. Germline lookup yields CDR1 LGHDT and CDR2 YNNKEL (reference sequence). The CDR3 DNA is TGTGCCAGCAGCCCCGGGGGAGGACGGGCAATCTCCGAGCAGTACTTC. Translated, it gives CASSPGGGRAISEQYF.

This clonotype showed up many times. The chain has TRBV20-1 and TRBJ2-3; D remains unclear. Germline CDR1 is DFQATT and CDR2 is SNEGSKA (reference sequence). V dropped 0 bases and J dropped 0 bases, with 10 bases sitting between them. CDR3 length: 15 amino acids. For the CDR3, the DNA is TGCAGTGCTAGAGACCCGGGCTTGAGCACAGATACGCAGTATTTT. It is translated as CSARDPGLSTDTQYF.

This clonotype was seen repeatedly, ten times or more. J is TRBJ2-2 and V is TRBV12-3 or TRBV12-4, with D possibly called TRBD1 or TRBD2 (5 bases each). V lost 6 bases to trimming and J lost 1 base, with 18 bases between them. This CDR3 contains 17 residues. The CDR3 region is CASSYKMSGQNTGELFF. CDR3 in DNA: TGTGCCAGCAGCTATAAAATGAGCGGACAGAACACCGGGGAGCTGTTTTTT.

The table lists this clonotype with many counts. V is TRBV20-1 and J is TRBJ2-3, with no clear D. CDR1 and CDR2 from the germline V gene are DFQATT and SNEGSKA (reference sequence). The CDR3 spans 14 residues. The V end lost 0 bases, the J end lost 1 base, and 8 bases lay between the germline ends. The CDR3, as DNA: TGCAGTGCTAGAGATCAGAACGGCACAGATACGCAGTATTTT. Protein sequence: CSARDQNGTDTQYF.

This sequence joins TRBV20-1 and TRBJ2-7; 8 nucleotides line up with TRBD2. Trimming cost V 0 bases and J 1 base; bases outside gene matches: 5. Germline V gene data show CDR1 as DFQATT and CDR2 as SNEGSKA (reference sequence). CDR3 length: 15 residues. CDR3: CSARDSGGPSYEQYF. The CDR3 coding sequence is TGCAGTGCTAGAGATTCGGGGGGGCCATCCTACGAGCAGTACTTC.

This clonotype was detected only once. The V call is TRBV7-8, the J call TRBJ2-6; D gene uncertain. Germline V CDR1 and CDR2: SGHVS, FQNEAQ. The CDR3 is 14 residues long. Trimming cost V 7 bases and J 0 bases, with 7 bases left between them. CDR3 amino acids: CASTPYSGANVLTF. CDR3 coding DNA: TGTGCCAGCACCCCGTACTCTGGGGCCAACGTCCTGACTTTC. Full variable domain (remainder filled in from reference TRBV7-8 and TRBJ2-6): GAGVSQSPRYKVAKRGQDVALRCDPISGHVSLFWYQQALGQGPEFLTYFQNEAQLDKSGLPSDRFFAERPEGSVSTLKIQRTQQEDSAVYLCASTPYSGANVLTFGAGSRLTVL.

This clonotype was found many times. The chain recombines TRBV24-1 with TRBJ2-1; TRBD2 matches at 8 bases. J was trimmed by 5 bases and V by 1 base; bases with no gene match: 9. Germline CDR1 is KGHDR and CDR2 is SFDVKD. The CDR3 has 17 amino acids. The CDR3 bases are TGTGCCACCAGTGATTTTGGCCTAGCGGGTCGAAACAATGAGCAGTTCTTC. Translation gives CATSDFGLAGRNNEQFF.

J is TRBJ2-1 and V is TRBV3-1; no firm D call. Trimming removed 2 bases from V and 8 bases from J, with 10 bases in between. This CDR3 spans 13 amino acids. CDR1 LGHDT and CDR2 YNNKEL come from the germline V gene (reference sequence). Here the CDR3 DNA reads TGTGCCAGCAGCCAATGGTCGGGCGATGAGCAGTTCTTC. Amino acid sequence: CASSQWSGDEQFF.

The sample holds many counts of this clonotype. This chain joins TRBV5-1 and TRBJ1-1; 8 bases match TRBD1. V lost 3 bases, J lost 5 bases, and 6 bases stayed unmatched. The CDR3 sequence is 14 residues long. Germline V CDR1 and CDR2: SGHRS, YFSETQ. The CDR3 sequence: CASSSGTGVTEAFF. The CDR3, as DNA: TGCGCCAGCAGCTCCGGGACAGGCGTGACTGAAGCTTTCTTT.

This sequence joins TRBV20-1 and TRBJ2-7; no reliable D call. CDR3 length: 13 amino acids. Trimming stripped 3 bases from V and 6 bases from J, with 15 bases between. Germline V gene lookup returns CDR1 DFQATT and CDR2 SNEGSKA (reference sequence). The CDR3 here is CSASPPPSGEQYF. CDR3 sequence (DNA): TGCAGTGCTAGTCCCCCCCCCTCCGGCGAGCAGTACTTC.

The table lists this clonotype with many counts. The rearrangement uses TRBV29-1 and TRBJ2-4, with 10 bases aligning to TRBD2. This CDR3 is built from 17 residues. The junction had 8 bases not matched to a gene; V was cut back by 1 base and J by 2 bases. Germline V lookup: CDR1 SQVTM, CDR2 ANQGSEA. As DNA, the CDR3 is TGCAGCGTTGAAGGCCTAGCGGGAGTGTCGACCAAAAACATTCAGTACTTC. It translates to CSVEGLAGVSTKNIQYF.

The chain has TRBV6-5 and TRBJ2-5, with D tentatively TRBD2 (5 bases). The V end was cut by 6 bases, the J end by 5 bases, with 10 bases between. Germline V CDR1 and CDR2: MNHEY, SVGAGI. The CDR3 contains 12 residues. CDR3 residues: CASSTSSETQYF. Here the CDR3 DNA reads TGTGCCAGCAGCACTAGTTCGGAGACCCAGTACTTC.

The table lists this clonotype with many counts. This chain uses TRBV12-3 or TRBV12-4 with TRBJ2-3, with 7 bases that match TRBD2. The trim removed 3 bases at V and 1 base at J, leaving 4 bases unmatched. The CDR3 consists of 15 residues. The CDR3 here is CASSFASGGTDTQYF. The CDR3 DNA reads TGTGCCAGCAGTTTTGCTAGCGGAGGCACAGATACGCAGTATTTT.

The chain uses TRBV20-1 and TRBJ2-7; 10 bases match TRBD1. CDR1 is DFQATT and CDR2 is SNEGSKA in the germline V gene (reference sequence). The trim removed 5 bases at V and 1 base at J, leaving 8 bases unmatched. The CDR3 totals 15 residues. CDR3 loop: CSAAKPGQGSYEQYF. DNA for the CDR3: TGCAGTGCTGCAAAACCGGGACAGGGGTCCTACGAGCAGTACTTC.

This clonotype showed up just a few times. The gene calls are TRBV29-1 and TRBJ2-7, with D unclear. Germline-derived CDR1 and CDR2 are SQVTM and ANQGSEA. CDR3 size: 14 residues. Trimming removed 0 bases at V and 0 bases at J, with 9 bases between. CDR3 DNA: TGCAGCGTTGAAGATCGTCACAGCTCCTACGAGCAGTACTTC. The encoded protein is CSVEDRHSSYEQYF.

This clonotype came up a few times. The CDR3: CASSLPGADQPQHF. CDR3 DNA sequence: TGTGCCAGCAGCTTACCGGGGGCCGATCAGCCCCAGCATTTT. The V and J genes are TRBV7-8 and TRBJ1-5; possibly TRBD1 for D (6 bases). The CDR3 has 14 residues. V lost 2 bases, J lost 5 bases, and 10 bases lay in between. Germline lookup yields CDR1 SGHVS and CDR2 FQNEAQ.

The sample holds many counts of this clonotype. The chain has TRBV29-1 and TRBJ2-7; D is perhaps TRBD2 (6 bases). CDR3 length: 16 amino acids. Looked up from germline, CDR1 is SQVTM and CDR2 is ANQGSEA. Trimming pared 1 base from V and 0 bases from J, leaving 16 bases between. The CDR3 sequence: CSVEGMGTESSYEQYF. CDR3 in DNA: TGCAGCGTTGAAGGGATGGGGACTGAGAGCTCCTACGAGCAGTACTTC.

The J gene is TRBJ2-7, the V gene TRBV21-1. TRBV21-1 has pseudogene status. The CDR3 contains 13 residues. Here the CDR3 DNA reads TGTGCCAGCAGAAGCGGGTGGGCCTACGAGCAGTACTTC. Translated, it gives CASRSGWAYEQYF.

This clonotype was found a few times. J is TRBJ1-1 and V is TRBV29-1; a possible D gene is TRBD1 (6 bases). Trimming took 7 bases from V and 0 from J, leaving 12 bases between them. The CDR3 is 13 residues long. Per germline, CDR1 SQVTM and CDR2 ANQGSEA. The CDR3 nucleotides read TGCAGCGCCCAGGGGCCGCTGAACACTGAAGCTTTCTTT. Its protein is CSAQGPLNTEAFF.

In DNA form, the CDR3 reads TGCGCCAGCAGCCAAGACACCGACAGTCCCTACGAGCAGTACTTC. Amino acids: CASSQDTDSPYEQYF. The chain employs TRBV4-1 and TRBJ2-7, with D possibly being TRBD1 (5 bases). The CDR3 has 15 residues. V gave up 0 bases and J gave up 2 bases, with 11 bases separating them. Germline loops: CDR1 MGHRA, CDR2 YSYEKL.

This clonotype was detected a few times. This chain links TRBV7-2 with TRBJ2-7; 8 nucleotides line up with TRBD1. The CDR3 consists of 14 residues. With V trimmed by 2 bases and J by 9 bases, 9 bases remained unmatched. CDR1 is SGHTA, CDR2 FQGNSA, per germline. In DNA form, the CDR3 reads TGTGCCAGCAGCTTATCCGTCCAGGGGGCCTTGCAGTACTTC. Translation: CASSLSVQGALQYF.

This clonotype has a handful of counts. The gene calls are TRBV4-2 and TRBJ2-3; D not resolved. The ends were cut back, 0 bases at V and 5 bases at J, with 9 bases in the middle. The length of the CDR3 is 14 residues. Germline CDR1 reads LGHNA; CDR2 reads YNFKEQ. The CDR3 region has the DNA TGTGCCAGCAGCCAAGATTCTAGTATAGATACGCAGTATTTT. Its translation: CASSQDSSIDTQYF.

At least ten counts were recorded for this clonotype. This chain joins TRBV25-1 and TRBJ2-6; D is ambiguous. CDR3 length: 14 residues. The germline gives CDR1 MGHDK, CDR2 SYGVNS. V was clipped by 3 bases and J by 1 base, with 4 bases between them. The CDR3: CASSEGSGANVLTF. CDR3 nucleotides: TGTGCCAGCAGTGAGGGTTCTGGGGCCAACGTCCTGACTTTC.

Many counts were recorded for this clonotype. The CDR3 sequence is CSVPLAGGGFF. CDR3 nucleotides: TGCAGCGTCCCATTGGCGGGAGGGGGGTTCTTC. The chain combines TRBV29-1 with TRBJ2-1; 9 nucleotides align to TRBD2. CDR3 length equals 11 residues. Germline trimming cut 6 bases from V and 15 bases from J; bases unmatched to any gene: 9. The germline CDR1 and CDR2 sequences are SQVTM and ANQGSEA.

This clonotype was counted ten times or more. V is TRBV7-9 and J is TRBJ2-5, with D uncertain. The CDR3 extends over 14 amino acids. V lost 5 bases and J 7 bases, leaving 17 bases between the germline ends. CDR1 and CDR2 from the germline V gene are SEHNR and FQNEAQ (reference sequence). For the CDR3, the DNA is TGTGCCAGCAGCCTCCCCGACGAGGTCGGGACCCAGTACTTC. Protein product: CASSLPDEVGTQYF. Supplemented by reference TRBV7-9 and TRBJ2-5, the full variable domain reads DTGVSQNPRHKITKRGQNVTFRCDPISEHNRLYWYRQTLGQGPEFLTYFQNEAQLEKSRLLSDRFSAERPKGSFSTLEIQRTEQGDSAMYLCASSLPDEVGTQYFGPGTRLLVL.

This clonotype was picked up many times. At one end, the junction sequence differs from germline, possibly due to a read error. In nucleotides, the CDR3 is TGTGCTAGCAGCTTAGTAGCAGGGACCGGGGAGCTGTTTTTT. It translates to CASSLVAGTGELFF. The chain recombines TRBV7-7 with TRBJ2-2; weak D call: TRBD1 (5 bases). The CDR3 runs to 14 residues. The V gene's germline CDR1 is SSHAT and CDR2 FNYEAQ (reference sequence).